One T cell receptor beta chain is described in this entry. Antigen: not known. V gave up 3 bases and J gave up 10 bases, with 12 bases separating them. CDR1 and CDR2 (germline): SEHNR, FQNEAQ (reference sequence). The CDR3 runs 12 residues. This record comes from a study of blood T cells in healthy people across ages. Then a second PCR, running roughly 7 to 11 cycles, was carried out with a sample-barcoded 5' primer and a J-beta primer mix. MiXCR was run by TCRdb on the 5' RACE reads, yielding one entry per CDR3 protein. Of some 690,000 distinct CDR3 sequences in the sample, 22% were seen once. Findings and caveats of the study: The study lacked donor CMV status, which possibly confounded expanded clonotype changes. Investigators viewed diversity estimates from one million T cells as underestimates, the study reported.

No fewer than 6.5 million PBMCs went into each sample. This sequence joins TRBV7-9 and TRBJ1-2, with D perhaps TRBD1 (6 bases). Sequenced input: blood. This TCR was recovered from a man between 70 and 80 years old in good health. The CDR3 nucleotides read TGTGCCAGCAGCTTTACAGGGTCGGACTACACCTTC. It specifies CASSFTGSDYTF.